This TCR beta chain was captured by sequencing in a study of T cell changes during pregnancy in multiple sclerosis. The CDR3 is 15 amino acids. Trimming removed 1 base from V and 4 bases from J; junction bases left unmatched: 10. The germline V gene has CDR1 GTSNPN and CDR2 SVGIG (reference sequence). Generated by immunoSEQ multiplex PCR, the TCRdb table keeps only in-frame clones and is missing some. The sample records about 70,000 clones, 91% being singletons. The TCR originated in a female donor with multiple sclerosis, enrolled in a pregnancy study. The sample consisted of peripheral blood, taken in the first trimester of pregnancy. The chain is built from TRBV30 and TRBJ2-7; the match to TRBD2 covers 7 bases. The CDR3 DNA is TGTGCCTGGAGTGAGGGAGGGCAGGCCGATTACGAGCAGTACTTC. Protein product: CAWSEGGQADYEQYF.